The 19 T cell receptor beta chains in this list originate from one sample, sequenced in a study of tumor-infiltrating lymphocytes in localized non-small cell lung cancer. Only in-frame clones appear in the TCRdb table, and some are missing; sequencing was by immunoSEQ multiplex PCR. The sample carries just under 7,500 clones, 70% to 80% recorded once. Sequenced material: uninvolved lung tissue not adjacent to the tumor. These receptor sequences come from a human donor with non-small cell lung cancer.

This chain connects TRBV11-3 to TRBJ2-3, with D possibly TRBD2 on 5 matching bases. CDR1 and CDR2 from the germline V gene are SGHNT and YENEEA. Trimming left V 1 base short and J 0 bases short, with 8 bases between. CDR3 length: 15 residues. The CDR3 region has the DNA TGTGCCAGCAGCTTAGGAGCGGTTAGCACAGATACGCAGTATTTT. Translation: CASSLGAVSTDTQYF.

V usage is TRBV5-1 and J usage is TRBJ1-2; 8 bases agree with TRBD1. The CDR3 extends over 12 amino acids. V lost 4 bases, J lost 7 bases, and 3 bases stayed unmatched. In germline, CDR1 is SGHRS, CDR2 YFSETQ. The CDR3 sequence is CASSPDRAGYTF. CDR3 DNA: TGCGCCAGCAGCCCGGACAGGGCTGGCTACACCTTC.

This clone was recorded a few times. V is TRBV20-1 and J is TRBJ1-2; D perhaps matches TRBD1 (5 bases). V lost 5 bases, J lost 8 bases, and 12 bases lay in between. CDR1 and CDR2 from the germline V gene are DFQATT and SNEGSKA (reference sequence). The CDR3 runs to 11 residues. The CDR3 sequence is CSALTGAGYTF. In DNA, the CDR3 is TGCAGTGCTCTCACTGGGGCAGGCTACACCTTC.

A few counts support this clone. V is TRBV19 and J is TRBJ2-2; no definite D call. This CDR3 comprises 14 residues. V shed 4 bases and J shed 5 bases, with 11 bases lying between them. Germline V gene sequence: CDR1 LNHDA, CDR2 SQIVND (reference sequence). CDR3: CASSRVTETGELFF. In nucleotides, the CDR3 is TGTGCCAGTAGTAGGGTTACAGAAACCGGGGAGCTGTTTTTT.

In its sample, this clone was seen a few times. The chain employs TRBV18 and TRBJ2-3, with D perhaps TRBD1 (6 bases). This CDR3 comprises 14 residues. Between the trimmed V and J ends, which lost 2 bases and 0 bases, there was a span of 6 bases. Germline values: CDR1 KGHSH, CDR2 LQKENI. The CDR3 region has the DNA TGTGCCAGCTCACCAGGACAGAGCACAGATACGCAGTATTTT. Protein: CASSPGQSTDTQYF.

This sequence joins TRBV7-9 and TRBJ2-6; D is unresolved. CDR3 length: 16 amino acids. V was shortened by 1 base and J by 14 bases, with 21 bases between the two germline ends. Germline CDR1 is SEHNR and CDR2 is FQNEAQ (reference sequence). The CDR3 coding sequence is TGTGCCAGCAGCTTAGGTCGAGGAATCGGGTCCAAGTTCCTGACTTTC. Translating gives CASSLGRGIGSKFLTF.

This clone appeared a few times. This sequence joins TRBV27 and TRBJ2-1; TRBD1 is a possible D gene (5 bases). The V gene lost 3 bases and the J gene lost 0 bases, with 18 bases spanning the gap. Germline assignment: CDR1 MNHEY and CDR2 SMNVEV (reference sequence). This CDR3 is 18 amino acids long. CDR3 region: CASSFRSRQFFSYNEQFF. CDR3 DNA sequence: TGTGCCAGCAGTTTCCGGTCACGACAGTTTTTCTCCTACAATGAGCAGTTCTTC.

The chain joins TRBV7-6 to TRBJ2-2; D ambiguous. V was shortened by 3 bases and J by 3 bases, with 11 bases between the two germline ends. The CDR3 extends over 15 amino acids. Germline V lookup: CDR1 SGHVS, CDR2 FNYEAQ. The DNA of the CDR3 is TGTGCCAGCAGCTTTGGCGGTGCGGACACCGGGGAGCTGTTTTTT. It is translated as CASSFGGADTGELFF.

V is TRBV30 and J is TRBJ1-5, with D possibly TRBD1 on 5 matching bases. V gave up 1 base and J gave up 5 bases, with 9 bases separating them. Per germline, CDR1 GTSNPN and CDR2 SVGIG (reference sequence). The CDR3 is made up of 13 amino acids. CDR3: CAWSAGVYQPQHF. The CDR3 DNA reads TGTGCCTGGAGTGCGGGGGTCTATCAGCCCCAGCATTTT.

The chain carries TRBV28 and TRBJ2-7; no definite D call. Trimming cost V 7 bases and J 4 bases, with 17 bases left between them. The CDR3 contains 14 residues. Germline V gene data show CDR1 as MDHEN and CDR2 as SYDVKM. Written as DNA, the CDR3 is TGTGCCAGCATAGGGCTATTGGACCCTTACGAGCAGTACTTC. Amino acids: CASIGLLDPYEQYF.

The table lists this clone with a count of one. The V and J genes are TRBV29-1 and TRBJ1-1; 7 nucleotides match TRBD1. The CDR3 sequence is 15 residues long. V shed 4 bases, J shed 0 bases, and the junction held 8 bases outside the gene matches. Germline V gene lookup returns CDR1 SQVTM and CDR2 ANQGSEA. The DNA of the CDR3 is TGCAGCGTTGGGAAGAGGGGGCCTTTGAACACTGAAGCTTTCTTT. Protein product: CSVGKRGPLNTEAFF. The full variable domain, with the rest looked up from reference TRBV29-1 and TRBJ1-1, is SAVISQKPSRDICQRGTSLTIQCQVDSQVTMMFWYRQQPGQSLTLIATANQGSEATYESGFVIDKFPISRPNLTFSTLTVSNMSPEDSSIYLCSVGKRGPLNTEAFFGQGTRLTVV.

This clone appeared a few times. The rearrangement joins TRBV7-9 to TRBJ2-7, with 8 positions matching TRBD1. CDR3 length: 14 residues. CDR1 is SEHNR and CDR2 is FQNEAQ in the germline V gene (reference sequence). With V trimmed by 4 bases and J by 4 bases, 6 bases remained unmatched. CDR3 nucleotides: TGTGCCAGCAGCTGGGGGGACAGGCGGTACGAGCAGTACTTC. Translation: CASSWGDRRYEQYF.

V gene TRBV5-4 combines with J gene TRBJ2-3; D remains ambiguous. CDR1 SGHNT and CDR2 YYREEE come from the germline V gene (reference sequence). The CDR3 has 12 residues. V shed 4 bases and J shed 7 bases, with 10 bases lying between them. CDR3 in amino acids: CASSGITNTQYF. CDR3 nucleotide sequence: TGTGCCAGCAGCGGAATTACCAATACGCAGTATTTT.

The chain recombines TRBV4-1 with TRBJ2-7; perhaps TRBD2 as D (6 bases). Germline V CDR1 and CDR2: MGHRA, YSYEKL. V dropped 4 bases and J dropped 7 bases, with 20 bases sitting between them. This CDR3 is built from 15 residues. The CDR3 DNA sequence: TGCGCCAGCAGCCCCAGGACTACCGACATAGGGGAGCAGTACTTC. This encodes CASSPRTTDIGEQYF.

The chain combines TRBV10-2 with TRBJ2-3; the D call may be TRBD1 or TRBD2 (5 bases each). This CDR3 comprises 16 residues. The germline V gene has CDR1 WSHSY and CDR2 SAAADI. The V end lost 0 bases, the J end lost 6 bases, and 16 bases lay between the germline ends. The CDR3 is CASSESKSSGTDTQYF. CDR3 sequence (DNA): TGCGCCAGCAGTGAGTCGAAGTCCTCGGGGACGGATACGCAGTATTTT.

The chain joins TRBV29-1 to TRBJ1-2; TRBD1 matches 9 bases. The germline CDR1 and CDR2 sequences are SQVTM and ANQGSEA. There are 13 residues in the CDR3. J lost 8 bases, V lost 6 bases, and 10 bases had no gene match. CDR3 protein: CSVATGTGRGYTF. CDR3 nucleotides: TGCAGCGTAGCCACCGGGACAGGGAGGGGCTACACCTTC.

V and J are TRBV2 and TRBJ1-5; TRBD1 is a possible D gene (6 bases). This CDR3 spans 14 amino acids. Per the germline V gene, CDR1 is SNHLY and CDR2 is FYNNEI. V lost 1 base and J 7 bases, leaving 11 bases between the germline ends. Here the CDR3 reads CASSEEGVYQPQHF. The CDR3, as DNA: TGTGCCAGCAGTGAAGAGGGGGTATACCAGCCCCAGCATTTT.

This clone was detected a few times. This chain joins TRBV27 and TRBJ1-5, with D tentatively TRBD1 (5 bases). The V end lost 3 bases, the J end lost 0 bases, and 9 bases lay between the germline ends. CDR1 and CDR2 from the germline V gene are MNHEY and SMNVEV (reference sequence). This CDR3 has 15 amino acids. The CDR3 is CASSFSGISNQPQHF. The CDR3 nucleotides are TGTGCCAGCAGTTTTTCAGGGATTAGCAATCAGCCCCAGCATTTT.

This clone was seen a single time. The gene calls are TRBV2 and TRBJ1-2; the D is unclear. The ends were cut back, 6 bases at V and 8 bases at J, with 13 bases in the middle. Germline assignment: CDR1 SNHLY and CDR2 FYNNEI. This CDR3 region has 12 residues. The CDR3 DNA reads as TGTGCCAGCAGGGCGTGGGAGGGAGGCTACACCTTC. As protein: CASRAWEGGYTF. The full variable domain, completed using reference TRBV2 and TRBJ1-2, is EPEVTQTPSHQVTQMGQEVILRCVPISNHLYFYWYRQILGQKVEFLVSFYNNEISEKSEIFDDQFSVERPDGSNFTLKIRSTKLEDSAMYFCASRAWEGGYTFGSGTRLTVV.